This TCR beta chain comes out of a study of blood T cells in healthy people across ages. Study-wide points: Among T cells, TCR beta diversity per million cells dropped roughly linearly as age rose.

Concerning this clonotype itself: Its antigen is as yet unknown.

A second PCR, run for roughly 7 to 12 cycles, used a sample-barcoded 5' primer plus a J-beta primer mix. Every cDNA molecule carried a tag from a template-switch adaptor bearing 12 random nucleotides. Each single sample gave us at least 3 million CDR3-containing paired-end reads. MiXCR, applied by TCRdb to the 5' RACE reads, yields one record per CDR3 protein. The top ten clones hold roughly 37% of a sample with hundreds of thousands of distinct CDR3 sequences, roughly 50% of them seen once. The CDR3 sequence is 18 residues long. V shed 4 bases, J shed 7 bases, and the junction held 15 bases outside the gene matches. Germline V lookup: CDR1 LGHDT, CDR2 YNNKEL (reference sequence).

The TCR sequence derives from a man at least 80 years old in good health. Sequenced input: blood. The V call is TRBV3-1, the J call TRBJ1-6, with 8 bases identical to TRBD1. The CDR3 nucleotides read TGTGCCAGCAGCCTGACACGGACAGGGAATGCCATAAATTCACCCCTCCACTTT. Amino acid sequence: CASSLTRTGNAINSPLHF.